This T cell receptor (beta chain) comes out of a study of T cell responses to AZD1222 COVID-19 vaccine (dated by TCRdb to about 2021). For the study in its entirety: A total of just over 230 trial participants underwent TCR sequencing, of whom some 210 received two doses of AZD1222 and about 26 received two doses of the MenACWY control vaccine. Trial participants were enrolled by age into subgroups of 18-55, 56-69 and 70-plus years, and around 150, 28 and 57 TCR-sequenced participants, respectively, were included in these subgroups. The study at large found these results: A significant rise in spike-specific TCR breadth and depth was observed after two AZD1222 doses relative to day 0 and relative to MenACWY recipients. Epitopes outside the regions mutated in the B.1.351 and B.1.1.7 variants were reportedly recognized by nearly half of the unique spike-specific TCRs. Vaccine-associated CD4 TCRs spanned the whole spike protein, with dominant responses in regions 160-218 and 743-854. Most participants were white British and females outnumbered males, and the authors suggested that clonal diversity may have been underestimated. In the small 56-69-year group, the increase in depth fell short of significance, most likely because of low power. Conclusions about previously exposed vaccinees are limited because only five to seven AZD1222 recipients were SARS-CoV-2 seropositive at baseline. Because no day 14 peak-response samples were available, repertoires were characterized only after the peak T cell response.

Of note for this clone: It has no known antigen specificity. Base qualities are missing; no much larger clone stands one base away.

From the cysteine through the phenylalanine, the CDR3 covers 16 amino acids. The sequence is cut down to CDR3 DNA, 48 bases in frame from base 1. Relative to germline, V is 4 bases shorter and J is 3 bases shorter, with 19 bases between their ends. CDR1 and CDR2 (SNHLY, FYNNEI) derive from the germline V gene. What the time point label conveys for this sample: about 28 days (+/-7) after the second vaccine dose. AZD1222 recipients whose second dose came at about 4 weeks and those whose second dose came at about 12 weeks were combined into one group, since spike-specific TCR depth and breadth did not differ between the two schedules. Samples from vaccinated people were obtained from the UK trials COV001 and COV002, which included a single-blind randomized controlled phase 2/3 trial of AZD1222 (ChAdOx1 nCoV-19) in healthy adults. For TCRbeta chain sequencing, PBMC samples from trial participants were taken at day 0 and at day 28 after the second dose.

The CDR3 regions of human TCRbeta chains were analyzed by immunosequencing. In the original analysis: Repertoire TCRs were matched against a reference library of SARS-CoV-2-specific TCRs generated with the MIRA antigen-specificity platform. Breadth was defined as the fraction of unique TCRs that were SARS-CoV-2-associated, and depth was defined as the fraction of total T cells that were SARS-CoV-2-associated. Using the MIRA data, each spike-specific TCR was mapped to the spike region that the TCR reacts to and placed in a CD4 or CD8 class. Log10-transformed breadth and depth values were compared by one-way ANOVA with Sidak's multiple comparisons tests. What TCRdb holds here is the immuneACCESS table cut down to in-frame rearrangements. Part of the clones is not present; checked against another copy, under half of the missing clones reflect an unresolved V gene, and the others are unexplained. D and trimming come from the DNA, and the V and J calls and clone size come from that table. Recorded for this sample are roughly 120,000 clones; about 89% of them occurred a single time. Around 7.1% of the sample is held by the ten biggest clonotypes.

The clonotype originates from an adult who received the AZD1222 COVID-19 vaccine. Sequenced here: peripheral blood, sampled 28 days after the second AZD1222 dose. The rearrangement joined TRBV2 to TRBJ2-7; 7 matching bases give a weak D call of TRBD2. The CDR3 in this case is CASSARGQGGGYEQYF. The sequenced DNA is TGTGCCAGCAGTGCCCGGGGGCAGGGAGGGGGCTACGAGCAGTACTTC.